The 7 T cell receptor beta chains given below trace back to one sample, sequenced in a study of blood T cell repertoires in COVID-19 (dated by TCRdb to the early 2020s). The library was built by means of the immunoSEQ multiplex PCR assay. Here the immuneACCESS table is served through TCRdb, limited to in-frame sequences with V and J called. Missing clones are a known gap in these copies; in checked studies unresolved V genes cover under half, and the rest lacks a known reason. Within this sample are 110,000 to 150,000 clones, with 90% of them counted one time only. Approximately 10% of the sample belongs to the ten largest clones. Sequencing was carried out using peripheral blood. These TCRs come from an elderly woman with acute or convalescent COVID-19.

The chain carries TRBV5-5 and TRBJ2-2; possibly TRBD2 for D (6 bases). There are 14 residues in the CDR3. Germline V CDR1 and CDR2: SGHKS, YYEKEE (reference sequence). The V gene lost 1 base and the J gene lost 6 bases, with 10 bases spanning the gap. DNA for the CDR3: TGTGCCAGCAGCTTGTCCCCGGGGGCCGGGGAGCTGTTTTTT. Translation gives CASSLSPGAGELFF.

This clone has more than one count but fewer than ten. CDR3 protein: CASRTGGRTGELFF. The CDR3 coding sequence is TGTGCCAGCAGGACAGGGGGGAGGACCGGGGAGCTGTTTTTT. V gene TRBV6-5 combines with J gene TRBJ2-2; 9 bases agree with TRBD1. The germline CDR1 and CDR2 sequences are MNHEY and SVGAGI. The V segment lost 6 bases and the J segment 5 bases; nucleotides outside the gene matches: 4. CDR3 length: 14 residues.

V gene TRBV4-3 combines with J gene TRBJ2-5, with 7 nucleotides matching TRBD2. The length of the CDR3 is 15 residues. V gave up 0 bases and J gave up 7 bases; unmatched junction bases: 8. Germline V lookup: CDR1 LGHNA, CDR2 YSLEER. Written as DNA, the CDR3 is TGCGCCAGCAGCCAAGATCGAGGGACTAAGGGGACCCAGTACTTC. Its protein product is CASSQDRGTKGTQYF.

The V call is TRBV5-6, the J call TRBJ1-2; the match to TRBD1 covers 9 bases. In germline, CDR1 is SGHDT, CDR2 YYEEEE. Trimming cost V 4 bases and J 2 bases; bases outside gene matches: 9. This CDR3 has 16 residues. CDR3 loop: CASSDGTGNWNYGYTF. CDR3 DNA sequence: TGTGCCAGCAGCGACGGGACAGGGAATTGGAACTATGGCTACACCTTC. Together with reference TRBV5-6 and TRBJ1-2, the CDR3 gives the full variable domain: DAGVTQSPTHLIKTRGQQVTLRCSPKSGHDTVSWYQQALGQGPQFIFQYYEEEERQRGNFPDRFSGHQFPNYSSELNVNALLLGDSALYLCASSDGTGNWNYGYTFGSGTRLTVV.

The V gene is TRBV9, the J gene TRBJ1-1; TRBD1 matches 9 bases. V gave up 4 bases and J gave up 4 bases; unmatched junction bases: 2. Germline CDR1 reads SGDLS; CDR2 reads YYNGEE. The CDR3 has 13 residues. The DNA for the CDR3 is TGTGCCAGCAGCCAGGGACAGGGCACTGAAGCTTTCTTT. This sequence encodes CASSQGQGTEAFF. The full variable domain, in which reference TRBV9 and TRBJ1-1 provide the parts outside the CDR3, is DSGVTQTPKHLITATGQRVTLRCSPRSGDLSVYWYQQSLDQGLQFLIQYYNGEERAKGNILERFSAQQFPDLHSELNLSSLELGDSALYFCASSQGQGTEAFFGQGTRLTVV.

This chain uses TRBV2 with TRBJ1-6, with 7 bases identical to TRBD1. V lost 3 bases and J lost 2; bases outside the gene matches: 4. CDR3 length: 16 residues. Per germline, CDR1 SNHLY and CDR2 FYNNEI. CDR3 nucleotides: TGTGCCAGCAGTGAGAACAGGGGCACCTATAATTCACCCCTCCACTTT. This codes for CASSENRGTYNSPLHF.

V and J are TRBV7-9 and TRBJ2-5, with a weak D call TRBD1 (5 bases). The CDR3 runs to 16 residues. V lost 1 base, J lost 2 bases, and 14 bases lay in between. Germline V gene sequence: CDR1 SEHNR, CDR2 FQNEAQ (reference sequence). The CDR3 DNA is TGTGCCAGCAGCTTAGTTCAGGGCAGATATCAAGAGACCCAGTACTTC. This gives the protein CASSLVQGRYQETQYF. Using reference TRBV7-9 and TRBJ2-5 for the parts outside the CDR3, the full variable domain is DTGVSQNPRHKITKRGQNVTFRCDPISEHNRLYWYRQTLGQGPEFLTYFQNEAQLEKSRLLSDRFSAERPKGSFSTLEIQRTEQGDSAMYLCASSLVQGRYQETQYFGPGTRLLVL.